This T cell receptor (beta chain) was sequenced in a study of glioma-infiltrating T cells. Study-wide points: Very few CDR3 sequences were shared between tissue and blood. Gliomas, especially low-grade, showed above-expected tissue-blood divergence; non-neoplastic patients showed below.

About this clonotype: Its cognate antigen is unknown. At one of its ends the junction is not consistent with the germline gene, which may arise from a read error.

The CDR3 is made up of 20 amino acids. Germline-derived CDR1 and CDR2 are MNHEY and SMNVEV (reference sequence). Using RNA template, CDR3s of TCR alpha and beta were amplified with iRepertoire arm-PCR. Each CDR3 protein gets one entry after TCRdb re-called the multiplex PCR reads with MiXCR. This table holds some 150,000 distinct CDR3 sequences, about two fifths found once. The receptor was isolated from a human donor with low-grade glioma or glioblastoma, undergoing nonglioma brain surgery, or in good health (not recorded which). The sequencing sample was made of glioma tissue, nonneoplastic brain tissue, or PBMCs (not recorded which). The gene calls are TRBV27 and TRBJ2-1, with 12 bases that match TRBD1. The CDR3 region has the DNA TGTGCCACCAGTAGGAGGGGACAGGGGGCTGATCTAAGCTCCTACAATGAGCAGTTCTTC. Amino acids: CATSRRGQGADLSSYNEQFF.